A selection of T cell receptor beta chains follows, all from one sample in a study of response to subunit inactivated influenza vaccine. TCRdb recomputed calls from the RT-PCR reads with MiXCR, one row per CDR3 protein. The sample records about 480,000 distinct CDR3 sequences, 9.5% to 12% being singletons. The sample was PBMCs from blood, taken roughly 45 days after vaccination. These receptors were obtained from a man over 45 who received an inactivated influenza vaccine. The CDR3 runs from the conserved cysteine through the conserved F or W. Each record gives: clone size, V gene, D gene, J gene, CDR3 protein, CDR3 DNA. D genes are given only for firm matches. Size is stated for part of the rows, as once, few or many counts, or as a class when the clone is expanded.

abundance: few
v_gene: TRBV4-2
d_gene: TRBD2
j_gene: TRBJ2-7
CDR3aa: CASSQGTSGQYF
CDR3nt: TGTGCCAGCAGCCAGGGGACTAGCGGGCAGTACTTC

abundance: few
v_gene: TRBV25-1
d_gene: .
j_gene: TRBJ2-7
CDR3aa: CASSEWARDYEQYF
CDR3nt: TGTGCCAGCAGTGAATGGGCCAGAGACTACGAGCAGTACTTC

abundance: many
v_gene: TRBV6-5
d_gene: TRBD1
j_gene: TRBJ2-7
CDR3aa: CASSLLSPGQGVYEQYF
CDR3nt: TGTGCCAGCAGTCTACTTAGCCCGGGACAGGGAGTCTACGAGCAGTACTTC

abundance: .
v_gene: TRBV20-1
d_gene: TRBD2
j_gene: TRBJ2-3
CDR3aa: CSEETSGFPPTQYF
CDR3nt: TGCAGTGAAGAGACTAGCGGATTCCCCCCTACGCAGTATTTT

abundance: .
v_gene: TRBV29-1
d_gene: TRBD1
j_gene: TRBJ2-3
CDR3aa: CSATWDRGTDTQYF
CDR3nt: TGCAGCGCCACGTGGGACAGGGGCACAGATACGCAGTATTTT

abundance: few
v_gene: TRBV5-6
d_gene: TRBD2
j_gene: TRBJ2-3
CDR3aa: CASSTGRSLALINTDTQYF
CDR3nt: TGTGCCAGCAGCACGGGGCGGTCACTAGCGCTCATAAACACAGATACGCAGTATTTT

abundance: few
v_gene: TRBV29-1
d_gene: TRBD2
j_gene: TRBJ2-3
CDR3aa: CSVVVLAGTQYF
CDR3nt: TGCAGCGTAGTCGTACTAGCGGGGACGCAGTATTTT

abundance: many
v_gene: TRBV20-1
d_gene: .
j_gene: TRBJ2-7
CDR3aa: CSARVGTYEQYF
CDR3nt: TGCAGTGCCAGGGTGGGAACCTACGAGCAGTACTTC

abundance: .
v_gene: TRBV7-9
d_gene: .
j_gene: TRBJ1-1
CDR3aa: CASSLAGWQIRNTEAFF
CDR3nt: TGTGCCAGCAGCTTAGCGGGGTGGCAGATAAGAAACACTGAAGCTTTCTTT

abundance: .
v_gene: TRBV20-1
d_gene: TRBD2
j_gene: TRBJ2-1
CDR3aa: CSARLAGDRYNEQFF
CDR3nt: TGCAGTGCTAGACTAGCGGGGGACCGATACAATGAGCAGTTCTTC

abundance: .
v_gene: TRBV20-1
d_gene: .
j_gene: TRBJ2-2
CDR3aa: CSVVGANTGELFF
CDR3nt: TGCAGTGTGGTAGGGGCGAACACCGGGGAGCTGTTTTTT

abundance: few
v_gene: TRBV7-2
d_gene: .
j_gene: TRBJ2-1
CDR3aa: CASSFAGHSYNEQFF
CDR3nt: TGTGCCAGCAGCTTTGCGGGCCACTCCTACAATGAGCAGTTCTTC

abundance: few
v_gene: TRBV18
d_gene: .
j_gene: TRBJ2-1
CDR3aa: CASSPAGRPGSYNEQFF
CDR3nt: TGTGCCAGCTCACCCGCGGGGAGACCGGGCTCCTACAATGAGCAGTTCTTC

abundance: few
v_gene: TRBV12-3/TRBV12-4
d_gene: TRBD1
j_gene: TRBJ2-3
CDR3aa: CASRPTGADTQYF
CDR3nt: TGTGCCAGCAGACCGACAGGGGCAGATACGCAGTATTTT

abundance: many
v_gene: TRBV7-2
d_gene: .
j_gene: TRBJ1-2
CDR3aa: CASSLGAYGYTF
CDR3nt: TGTGCCAGCAGCTTAGGGGCCTATGGCTACACCTTC

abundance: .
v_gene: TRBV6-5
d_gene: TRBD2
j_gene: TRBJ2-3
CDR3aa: CASSYRFGRGGPTDTQYF
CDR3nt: TGTGCCAGCAGTTACCGCTTCGGGAGGGGAGGTCCCACAGATACGCAGTATTTT

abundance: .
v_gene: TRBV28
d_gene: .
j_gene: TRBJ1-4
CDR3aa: CASSLGADLPPSPFNEKLFF
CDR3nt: TGTGCCAGCAGTTTAGGCGCTGATCTCCCCCCATCCCCCTTTAATGAAAAACTGTTTTTT

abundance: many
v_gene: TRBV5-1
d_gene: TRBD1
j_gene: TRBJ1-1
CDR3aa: CASSTGVGIDEAFF
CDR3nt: TGCGCCAGCAGCACAGGGGTTGGGATAGATGAAGCTTTCTTT

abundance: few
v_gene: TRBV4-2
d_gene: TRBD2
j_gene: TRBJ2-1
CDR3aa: CAIPRTSGDTNEQFF
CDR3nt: TGTGCCATCCCCAGGACTAGCGGGGATACAAATGAGCAGTTCTTC

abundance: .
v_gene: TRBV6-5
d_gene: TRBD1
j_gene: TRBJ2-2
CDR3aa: CASSYWTGNIAGELFF
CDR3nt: TGTGCCAGCAGTTACTGGACAGGGAATATAGCCGGGGAGCTGTTTTTT

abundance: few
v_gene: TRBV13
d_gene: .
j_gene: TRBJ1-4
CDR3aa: CASSLGRNEKLFF
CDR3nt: TGTGCCAGCAGCTTAGGCCGGAATGAAAAACTGTTTTTT

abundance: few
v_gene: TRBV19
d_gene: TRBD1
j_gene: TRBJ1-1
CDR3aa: CASTLRDRIFTEAFF
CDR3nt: TGTGCCAGTACTCTCCGGGACAGAATTTTCACTGAAGCTTTCTTT

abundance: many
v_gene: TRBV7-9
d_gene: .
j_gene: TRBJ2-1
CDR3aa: CASSGRRFSRSFIQFF
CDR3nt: TGTGCCAGCAGCGGGAGAAGGTTTTCCCGGTCTTTCATTCAGTTCTTC

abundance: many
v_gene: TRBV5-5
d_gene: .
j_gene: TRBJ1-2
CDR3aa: CASSQDSHYGYTF
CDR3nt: TGTGCCAGCAGTCAAGACAGCCACTATGGCTACACCTTC

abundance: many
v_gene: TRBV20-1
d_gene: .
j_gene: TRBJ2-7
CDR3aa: CSARVGSLTREYF
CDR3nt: TGCAGTGCTAGAGTGGGGTCGCTTACCCGGGAGTACTTC

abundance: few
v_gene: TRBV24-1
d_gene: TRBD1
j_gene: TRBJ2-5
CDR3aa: CATSDSGTGASETQYF
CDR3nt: TGTGCCACCAGTGATTCCGGGACAGGGGCGTCAGAGACCCAGTACTTC

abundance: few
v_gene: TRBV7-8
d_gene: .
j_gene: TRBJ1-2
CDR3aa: CASSLLTVSEGYTF
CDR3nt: TGTGCCAGCAGCTTATTGACAGTATCGGAGGGCTACACCTTC

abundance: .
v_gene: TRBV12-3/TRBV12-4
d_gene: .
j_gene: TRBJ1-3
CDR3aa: CASSLGHRRNTIYF
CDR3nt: TGTGCCAGCAGTTTAGGACACCGACGAAACACCATATATTTT

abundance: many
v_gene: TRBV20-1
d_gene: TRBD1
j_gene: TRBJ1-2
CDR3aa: CSASAGTAFGYTF
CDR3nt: TGCAGTGCTAGTGCCGGGACAGCCTTTGGCTACACCTTC

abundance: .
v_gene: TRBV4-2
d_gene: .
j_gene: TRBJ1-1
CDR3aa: CASSQELNAEAFF
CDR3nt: TGTGCCAGCAGCCAAGAATTGAACGCTGAAGCTTTCTTT

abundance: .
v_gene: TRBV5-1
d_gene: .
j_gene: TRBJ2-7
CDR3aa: CASSLGQPVNEQYF
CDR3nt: TGCGCCAGCAGCTTGGGACAACCCGTCAACGAGCAGTACTTC

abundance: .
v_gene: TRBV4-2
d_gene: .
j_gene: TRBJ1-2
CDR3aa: CASSQSQSSNYGYTF
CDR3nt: TGTGCCAGCAGCCAAAGCCAGAGCTCTAACTATGGCTACACCTTC

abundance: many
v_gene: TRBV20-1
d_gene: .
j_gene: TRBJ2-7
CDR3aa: CSASYGSSYEQYF
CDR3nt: TGCAGTGCTAGCTACGGCAGCTCCTACGAGCAGTACTTC